Here is one TCR beta chain with its context. Cohort placement rested on clinical history that participants reported themselves. Donors in Cohort 3 who had recovered were those with two negative PCRs, healthcare professional clearance, or resolution of their symptoms. The data were taken from a study of blood T cell repertoires in COVID-19. As for the study in general: COVID-19 samples from acute and convalescent phases originated in the United States, Italy and Spain.

Sequencing used immunoSEQ multiplex PCR; TCRdb keeps in-frame clones, though not all of them. The sample includes roughly 260,000 clones, about 89% of them seen just once. Germline CDR1 is SEHNR and CDR2 is FQNEAQ (reference sequence). V was pared by 2 bases and J by 3 bases, with 15 bases between. The CDR3 totals 16 residues. The chain uses TRBV7-9 and TRBJ2-3; D is possibly TRBD2 (6 bases). This clonotype was obtained from a young woman who had recovered from COVID-19. The sequenced sample was PBMCs or T cells enriched from blood (not recorded which). The CDR3 spells CASSLFMGGETDTQYF. DNA of the CDR3: TGTGCCAGCAGCTTATTTATGGGGGGAGAAACAGATACGCAGTATTTT.